This T cell receptor beta chain was captured in a study of glioma-infiltrating T cells. Study-wide findings and caveats: Tissue-blood divergence was below expectation in non-neoplastic patients, above in gliomas.

The V and J ends lost 6 bases and 2 bases respectively, with 7 bases between them. This CDR3 region has 12 residues. Germline CDR1 reads MDHEN; CDR2 reads SYDVKM. The sample holds many counts of this clonotype. The antigen is not known. Using RNA template, CDR3s of TCR alpha and beta were amplified with iRepertoire arm-PCR. TCRdb fed the multiplex PCR reads into MiXCR, producing one record per CDR3 protein. The table records more than 95,000 distinct CDR3 sequences, around 28% of them present only once. The sequence came from a human donor with low-grade glioma or glioblastoma, undergoing nonglioma brain surgery, or in good health (not recorded which). The chain joins TRBV28 to TRBJ2-5; no clear D. Sequencing was carried out using glioma tissue, nonneoplastic brain tissue, or PBMCs (not recorded which). The CDR3 DNA is TGTGCCAGCAGACGTACTCAAGAGACCCAGTACTTC. Translation: CASRRTQETQYF.